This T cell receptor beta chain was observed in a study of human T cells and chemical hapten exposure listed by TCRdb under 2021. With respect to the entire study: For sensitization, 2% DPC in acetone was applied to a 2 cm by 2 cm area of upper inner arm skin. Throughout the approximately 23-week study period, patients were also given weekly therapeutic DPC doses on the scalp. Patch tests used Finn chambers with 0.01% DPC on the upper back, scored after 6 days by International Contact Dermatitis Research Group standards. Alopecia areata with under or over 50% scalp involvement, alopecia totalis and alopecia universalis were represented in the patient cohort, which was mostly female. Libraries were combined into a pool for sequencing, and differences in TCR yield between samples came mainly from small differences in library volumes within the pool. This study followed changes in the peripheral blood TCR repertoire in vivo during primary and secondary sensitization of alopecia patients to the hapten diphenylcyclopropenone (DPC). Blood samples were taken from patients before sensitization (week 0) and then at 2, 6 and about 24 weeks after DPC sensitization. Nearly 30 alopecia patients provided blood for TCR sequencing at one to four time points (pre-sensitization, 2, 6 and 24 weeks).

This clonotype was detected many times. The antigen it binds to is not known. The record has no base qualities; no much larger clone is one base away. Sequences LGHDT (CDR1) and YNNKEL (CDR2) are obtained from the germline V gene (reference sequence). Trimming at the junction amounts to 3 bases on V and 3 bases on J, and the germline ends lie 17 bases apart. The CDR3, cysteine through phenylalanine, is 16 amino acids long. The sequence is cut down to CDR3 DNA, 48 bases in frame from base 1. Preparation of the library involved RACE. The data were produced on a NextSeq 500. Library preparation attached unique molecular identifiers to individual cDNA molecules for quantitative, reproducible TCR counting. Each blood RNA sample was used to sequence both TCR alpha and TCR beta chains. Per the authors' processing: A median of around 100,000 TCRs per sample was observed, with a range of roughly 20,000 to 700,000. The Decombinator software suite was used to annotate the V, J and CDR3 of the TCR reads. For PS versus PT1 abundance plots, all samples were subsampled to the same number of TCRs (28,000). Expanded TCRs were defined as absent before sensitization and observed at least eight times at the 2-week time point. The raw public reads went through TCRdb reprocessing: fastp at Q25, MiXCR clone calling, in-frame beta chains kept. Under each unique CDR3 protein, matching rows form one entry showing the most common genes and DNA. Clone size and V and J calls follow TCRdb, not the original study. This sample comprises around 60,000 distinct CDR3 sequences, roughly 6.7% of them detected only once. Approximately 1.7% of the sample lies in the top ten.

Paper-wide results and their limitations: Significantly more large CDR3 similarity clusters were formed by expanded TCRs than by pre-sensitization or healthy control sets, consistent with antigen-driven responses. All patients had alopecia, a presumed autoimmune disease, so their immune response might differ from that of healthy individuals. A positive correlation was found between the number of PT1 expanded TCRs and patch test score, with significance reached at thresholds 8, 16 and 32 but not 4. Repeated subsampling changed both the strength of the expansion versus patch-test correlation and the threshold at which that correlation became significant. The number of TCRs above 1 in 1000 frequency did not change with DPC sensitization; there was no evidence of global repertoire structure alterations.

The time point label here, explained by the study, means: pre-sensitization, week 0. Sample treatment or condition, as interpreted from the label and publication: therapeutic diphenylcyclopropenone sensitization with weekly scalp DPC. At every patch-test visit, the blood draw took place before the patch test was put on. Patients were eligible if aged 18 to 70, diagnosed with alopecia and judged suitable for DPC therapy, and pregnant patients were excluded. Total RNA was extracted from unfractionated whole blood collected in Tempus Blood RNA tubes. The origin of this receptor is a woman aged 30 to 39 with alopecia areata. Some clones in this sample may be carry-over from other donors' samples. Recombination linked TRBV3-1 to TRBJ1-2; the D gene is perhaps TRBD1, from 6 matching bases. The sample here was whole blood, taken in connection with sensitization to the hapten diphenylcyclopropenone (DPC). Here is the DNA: TGTGCCAGCAGCCAGGGGGCTGGAGGCAGCCACTATGGCTACACCTTC. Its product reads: CASSQGAGGSHYGYTF.